These T cell receptor beta chains were read from a single sample in a study of technical replicates of blood from several donors. Produced via immunoSEQ multiplex PCR; TCRdb's table is partial and in-frame only. The table records roughly 62,000 clones, 91% of them present only once. The sequencing input was PBMCs. The receptors stem from a human donor in good health. Some clones in this sample may be carry-over from other donors' samples. Both conserved end residues are part of each CDR3. D genes are given only for firm matches. A row's size may be missing; if present it is once, few, many or a size class.

j_gene: TRBJ2-2; abundance: once; len: 12; d_gene: .; v_gene: TRBV30; CDR3nt: TGTGCCTGGTCCAGGGTGGGCGGGGAGCTGTTTTTT; CDR3aa: CAWSRVGGELFF
j_gene: TRBJ2-4; abundance: .; len: 16; d_gene: TRBD2; v_gene: TRBV9; CDR3nt: TGTGCCAGCAGCGTAGCGGAGGGAGGGTTCAAAAACATTCAGTACTTC; CDR3aa: CASSVAEGGFKNIQYF
j_gene: TRBJ2-5; abundance: .; len: 16; d_gene: TRBD1; v_gene: TRBV7-2; CDR3nt: TGTGCCAGCAGCTTACCCCGAACAGGGGGCGAAGAGACCCAGTACTTC; CDR3aa: CASSLPRTGGEETQYF
j_gene: TRBJ1-3; abundance: once; len: 15; d_gene: .; v_gene: TRBV4-3; CDR3nt: TGCGCCAGCAGCCAAACTTCCCTCTCTGGAAACACCATATATTTT; CDR3aa: CASSQTSLSGNTIYF
j_gene: TRBJ2-7; abundance: once; len: 15; d_gene: .; v_gene: TRBV9; CDR3nt: TGTGCCAGCAGCCCGACCAGCGGTAGCTCCTACGAGCAGTACTTC; CDR3aa: CASSPTSGSSYEQYF
j_gene: TRBJ2-2; abundance: .; len: 16; d_gene: .; v_gene: TRBV6-1; CDR3nt: TGTGCCAGCAGTGACGAAGGACTCCAGAACACCGGGGAGCTGTTTTTT; CDR3aa: CASSDEGLQNTGELFF
j_gene: TRBJ1-5; abundance: .; len: 13; d_gene: .; v_gene: TRBV30; CDR3nt: TGTGCCTGGAGTCATCGGAGCAATCAGCCCCAGCATTTT; CDR3aa: CAWSHRSNQPQHF
j_gene: TRBJ1-5; abundance: .; len: 18; d_gene: TRBD1; v_gene: TRBV5-6; CDR3nt: TGTGCCAGCAGCTCCCGGGACAGGGGGCGAGTATCAAATCAGCCCCAGCATTTT; CDR3aa: CASSSRDRGRVSNQPQHF
j_gene: TRBJ1-6; abundance: .; len: 16; d_gene: .; v_gene: TRBV4-3; CDR3nt: TGCGCCAGCAGCCTACTCTCCGGCTCCTATAATTCACCCCTCCACTTT; CDR3aa: CASSLLSGSYNSPLHF
j_gene: TRBJ2-7; abundance: .; len: 13; d_gene: .; v_gene: TRBV5-1; CDR3nt: TGCGCCAGCAGCTTGTACAGTCCCTACGAGCAGTACTTC; CDR3aa: CASSLYSPYEQYF